This entry lists 9 T cell receptor beta chains sequenced from one sample in a study of Ad26.COV2.S vaccination and SARS-CoV-2 variants. The protocol was immunoSEQ multiplex PCR, while the TCRdb copy is restricted to in-frame clones and leaves out a portion. In the table there are about 350,000 clones, about 89% of which are singletons. Treatment described: roughly 20 received Ad26.COV2.S at low or high dose, single or two shots; roughly five received placebo; per-sample allocation not given. Sampling happened 63 days after the first vaccine or placebo injection. The sequenced sample was peripheral blood, obtained in a trial of Ad26.COV2.S vaccine versus placebo. Receptor source: a person aged 18-60 years who received the Ad26.COV2.S COVID-19 vaccine or a placebo.

The chain carries TRBV13 and TRBJ2-3; D uncertain. Germline lookup yields CDR1 PRHDT and CDR2 FYEKMQ (reference sequence). CDR3 length: 13 amino acids. Trimming cost V 1 base and J 5 bases, with 7 bases left between them. CDR3 loop: CASSLDGEDTQYF. CDR3 DNA: TGTGCCAGCAGCTTAGATGGGGAAGATACGCAGTATTTT.

The genes are TRBV11-2 and TRBJ2-7, with D perhaps matching TRBD2 (5 bases). Germline CDR1 is SGHAT and CDR2 is FQNNGV. CDR3 length: 16 residues. V was shortened by 0 bases and J by 3 bases, with 15 bases between the two germline ends. This CDR3 is CASSLDSGSGIYEQYF. DNA of the CDR3: TGTGCCAGCAGCTTAGATTCGGGGTCAGGCATCTACGAGCAGTACTTC. The entire variable domain, with the rest obtained from reference TRBV11-2 and TRBJ2-7, is as follows: EAGVAQSPRYKIIEKRQSVAFWCNPISGHATLYWYQQILGQGPKLLIQFQNNGVVDDSQLPKDRFSAERLKGVDSTLKIQPAKLEDSAVYLCASSLDSGSGIYEQYFGPGTRLTVT.

The CDR3 nucleotides read TGTGCCACCAGCCCTCCCGCAGGGAAAACTGGAAACACCATATATTTT. Translating it yields CATSPPAGKTGNTIYF. The rearrangement joins TRBV15 to TRBJ1-3; D is possibly TRBD1 (5 bases). CDR1 and CDR2 (germline): LNHNV, YYDKDF (reference sequence). V lost 5 bases and J 2 bases, leaving 16 bases between the germline ends. This CDR3 region has 16 residues.

J is TRBJ1-1 and V is TRBV7-9, with TRBD1 as a possible D gene (6 bases). CDR1 and CDR2 from the germline V gene are SEHNR and FQNEAQ (reference sequence). Trimming cost V 4 bases and J 0 bases, with 18 bases left between them. This CDR3 region has 17 residues. CDR3 amino acids: CASSSDKWGQLNTEAFF. CDR3 DNA sequence: TGTGCCAGCAGCTCTGACAAATGGGGGCAACTGAACACTGAAGCTTTCTTT.

The chain uses TRBV6-5 and TRBJ2-7, with TRBD1 matching over 10 bases. The CDR3 runs to 15 residues. Germline CDR1 is MNHEY and CDR2 is SVGAGI. The trim removed 7 bases at V and 7 bases at J, leaving 13 bases unmatched. For the CDR3, the DNA is TGTGCCAGCATTATACCCGGGACAGGGGTAAGAGAGCAGTACTTC. Translation gives CASIIPGTGVREQYF.

The chain carries TRBV28 and TRBJ2-2, with 10 bases lining up with TRBD2. V shed 3 bases and J 6 bases; nucleotides not matched to a gene: 7. The CDR3 sequence is 16 residues long. In germline, CDR1 is MDHEN, CDR2 SYDVKM. The CDR3 DNA is TGTGCCAGCAGTTTTCGGGTAGCGGGAGGCCCCGGGGAGCTGTTTTTT. Translation: CASSFRVAGGPGELFF.

The chain combines TRBV3-1 (or the pseudogene TRBV3-2) with TRBJ1-6; 10 positions agree with TRBD1. Trimming took 6 bases from V and 13 from J; bases not matched to a gene: 6. Germline loops: CDR1 LGHDT, CDR2 YNNKEL (reference sequence). CDR3 length equals 13 residues. In nucleotides, the CDR3 is TGTGCCAGCAGTCCCGGGACAGGGGTTCCCCTCCACTTT. Protein sequence: CASSPGTGVPLHF.

The chain links TRBV28 to TRBJ1-3, with 9 bases that match TRBD1. The germline V gene encodes CDR1 MDHEN and CDR2 SYDVKM. Losses at the gene ends were 4 bases for V and 1 base for J; bases not matched to a gene: 5. The CDR3 extends over 16 amino acids. CDR3 sequence reads: CASSSYRGHSGNTIYF. CDR3 sequence (DNA): TGTGCCAGCAGTTCGTACAGGGGGCATTCTGGAAACACCATATATTTT.

The V call is TRBV29-1, the J call TRBJ2-2; TRBD2 is a possible D gene (5 bases). V was trimmed by 4 bases and J by 3 bases, leaving 21 bases between them. The length of the CDR3 is 17 residues. Germline V CDR1 and CDR2: SQVTM, ANQGSEA. The CDR3 is CSVAHTPGFKDTGELFF. CDR3 nucleotide sequence: TGCAGCGTTGCCCATACCCCGGGGTTTAAGGACACCGGGGAGCTGTTTTTT.